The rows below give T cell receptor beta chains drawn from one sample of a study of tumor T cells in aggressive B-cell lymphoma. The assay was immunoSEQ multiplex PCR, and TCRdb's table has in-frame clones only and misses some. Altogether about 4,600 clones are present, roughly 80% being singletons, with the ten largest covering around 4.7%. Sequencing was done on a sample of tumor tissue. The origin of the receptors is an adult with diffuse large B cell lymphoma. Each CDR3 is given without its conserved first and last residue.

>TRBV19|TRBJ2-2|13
ASGTSGSWAGELF
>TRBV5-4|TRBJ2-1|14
ASSLGTSGMYNEQF
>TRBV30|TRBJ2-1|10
ACDRGYNEQF
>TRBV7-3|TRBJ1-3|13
ASSLSGAAGNTIY
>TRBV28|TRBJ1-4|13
ASSPPLGVGEKLF
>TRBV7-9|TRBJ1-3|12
ASSPGQYRNTIY
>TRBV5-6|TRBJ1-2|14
ASSLVYGGAQYGYT
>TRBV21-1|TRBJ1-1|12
ASSKRRGATEAF
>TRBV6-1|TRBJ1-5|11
ASSERGNQPQH
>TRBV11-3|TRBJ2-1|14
ASSLAGGSSYNEQF
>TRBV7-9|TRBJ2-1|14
ASSLNSPPDYNKQF
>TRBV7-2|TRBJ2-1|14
ASRRVGGSSYNEQF
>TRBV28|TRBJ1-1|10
ASSSPGEWAF
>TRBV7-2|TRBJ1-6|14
ASSLMGSSYNSPLH
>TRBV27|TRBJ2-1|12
ASSPWGDYNEQF
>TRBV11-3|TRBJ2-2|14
ASPLRGQGNTGELF
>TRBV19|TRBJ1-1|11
ASKAALNTEAF
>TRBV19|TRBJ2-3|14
ASSVTGYGGADTQY
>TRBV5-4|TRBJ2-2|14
ASSLGHGLNTGELF
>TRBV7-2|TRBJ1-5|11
ASSLTFGQPQH
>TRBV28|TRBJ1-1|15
ASSSYKGHSMNTEAF
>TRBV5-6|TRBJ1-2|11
ASSPGVNYGYT
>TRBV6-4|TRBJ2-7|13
ASSDGTSGTYEQY
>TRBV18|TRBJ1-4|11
ASSRSEGEKLF
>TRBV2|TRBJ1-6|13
ASSDEGSRNSPLH
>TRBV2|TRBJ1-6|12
ASSLRDINSPLH
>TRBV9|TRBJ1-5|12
ASSIGTGVQPQH
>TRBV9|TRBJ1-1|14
ASSVGDRGRDTEAF
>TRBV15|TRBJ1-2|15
ATSSPSHPRGRYGYT
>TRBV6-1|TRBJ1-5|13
ASSEAMTVNQPQH
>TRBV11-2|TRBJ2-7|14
ASSVRRTGWGYEQY
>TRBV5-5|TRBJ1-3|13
ASSLRMSSGNTIY
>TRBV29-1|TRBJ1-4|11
SVQGAGGEKLF
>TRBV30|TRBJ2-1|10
ASWSSYNEQF
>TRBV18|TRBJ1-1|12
ASSHGQSNTEAF
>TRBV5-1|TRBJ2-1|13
ASSWTSEPYNEQF
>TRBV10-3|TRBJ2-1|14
ATSHDLAGADNEQF
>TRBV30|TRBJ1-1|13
AWSLRTAVNTEAF
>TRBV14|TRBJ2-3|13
ASSQGGLAGDTQY
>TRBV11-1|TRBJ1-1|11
ASSFGQHTEAF
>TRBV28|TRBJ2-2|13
ASYREGLGTGELF
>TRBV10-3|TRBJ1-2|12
AISGQDPNYGYT
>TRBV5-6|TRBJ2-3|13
ASSFTQGGTDTQY
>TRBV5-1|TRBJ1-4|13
ASSWGQGTNEKLF
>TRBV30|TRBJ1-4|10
ASNGAGEKLF
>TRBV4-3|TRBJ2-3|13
ASARTSSRTDTQY
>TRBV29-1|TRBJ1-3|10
SVTGPGNTIY
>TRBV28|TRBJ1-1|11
ASSQQRNTEAF
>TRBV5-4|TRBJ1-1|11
ASSLGQESEAF
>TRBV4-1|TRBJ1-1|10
ASSRGNTEAF
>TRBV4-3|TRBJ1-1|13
ASSQGLWGTAEAF
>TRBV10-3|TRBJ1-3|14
AISPPARSSGNTIY
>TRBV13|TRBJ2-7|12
ASTKGLAGNEQY
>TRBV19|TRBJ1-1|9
ASNWNTEAF
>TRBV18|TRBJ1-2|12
ASSPGQVAYGYT
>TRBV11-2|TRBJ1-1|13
ASSWTGVGDTEAF
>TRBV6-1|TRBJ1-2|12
ASSVTGGSGGYT
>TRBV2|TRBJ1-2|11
ASEGRTGDGYT
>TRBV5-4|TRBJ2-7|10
ASSYYSYEQY